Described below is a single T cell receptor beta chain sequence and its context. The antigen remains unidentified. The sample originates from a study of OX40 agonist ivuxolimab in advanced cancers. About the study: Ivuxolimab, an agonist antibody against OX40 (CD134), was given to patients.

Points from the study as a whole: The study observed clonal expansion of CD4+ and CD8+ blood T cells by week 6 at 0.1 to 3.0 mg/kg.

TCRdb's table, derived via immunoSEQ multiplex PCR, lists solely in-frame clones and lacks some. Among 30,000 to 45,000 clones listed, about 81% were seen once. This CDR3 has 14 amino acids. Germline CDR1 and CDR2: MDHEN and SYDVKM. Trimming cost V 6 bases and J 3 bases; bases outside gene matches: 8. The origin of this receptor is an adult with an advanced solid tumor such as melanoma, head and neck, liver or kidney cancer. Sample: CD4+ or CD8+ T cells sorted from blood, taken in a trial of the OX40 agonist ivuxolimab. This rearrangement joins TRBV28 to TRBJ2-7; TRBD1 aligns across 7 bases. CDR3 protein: CASRGDSRGYEQYF. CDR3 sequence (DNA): TGTGCCAGCAGGGGGGACAGCAGAGGCTACGAGCAGTACTTC.